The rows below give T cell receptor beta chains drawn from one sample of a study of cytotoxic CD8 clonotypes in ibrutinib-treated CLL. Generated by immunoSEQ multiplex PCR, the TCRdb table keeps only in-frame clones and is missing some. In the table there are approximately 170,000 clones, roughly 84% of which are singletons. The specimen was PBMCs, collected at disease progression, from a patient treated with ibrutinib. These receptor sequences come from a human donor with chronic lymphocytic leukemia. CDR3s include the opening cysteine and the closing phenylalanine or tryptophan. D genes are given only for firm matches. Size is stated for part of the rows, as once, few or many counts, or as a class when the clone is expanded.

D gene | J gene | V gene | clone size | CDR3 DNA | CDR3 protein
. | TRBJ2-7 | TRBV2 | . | TGTGCCAGCAGTGAATCCGACCCCTCCTACGAGCAGTACTTC | CASSESDPSYEQYF
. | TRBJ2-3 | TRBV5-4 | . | TGTGCCAGCAGCAACACAGATACGCAGTATTTT | CASSNTDTQYF
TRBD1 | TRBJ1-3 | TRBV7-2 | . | TGTGCCAGCAGCTTAGAACAGGGGAACTCTGGAAACACCATATATTTT | CASSLEQGNSGNTIYF
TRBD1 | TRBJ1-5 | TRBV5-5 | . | TGTGCCAGCAGCTGGACAGGGGCGGATCAGCCCCAGCATTTT | CASSWTGADQPQHF
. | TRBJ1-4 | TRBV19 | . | TGTGCCAGTACTACACACCCCAGGGTCCCGAATGAAAAACTGTTTTTT | CASTTHPRVPNEKLFF
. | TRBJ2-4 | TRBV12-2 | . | TGTGCAAGTCGCTCCGGGGGTGCGGGAGGCAACAAAAACATTCAGTACTTC | CASRSGGAGGNKNIQYF
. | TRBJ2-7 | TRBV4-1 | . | TGCGCCAGCAGCCAAGACCCCCGCTCGACCTACGAGCAGTACTTC | CASSQDPRSTYEQYF
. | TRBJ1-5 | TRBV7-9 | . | TGTGCCAGCAGCTTAGCGCGGACAGCCGGCAATCAGCCCCAGCATTTT | CASSLARTAGNQPQHF
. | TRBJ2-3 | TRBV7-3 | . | TGTGCCAGCAGCTTAAATAGAGATACGCAGTATTTT | CASSLNRDTQYF
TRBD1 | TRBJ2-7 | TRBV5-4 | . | TGTGCCAGCAGCTTCTGGGACAGGGGGCATCGGGGGGAGCAGTACTTC | CASSFWDRGHRGEQYF
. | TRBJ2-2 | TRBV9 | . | TGTGCCAGCAGCGTGGACCGATTTCCGAACACCGGGGAGCTGTTTTTT | CASSVDRFPNTGELFF
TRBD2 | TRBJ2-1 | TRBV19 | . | TGTGCCAGTAGTATAGATCTAGCGGTTCGTAATGGTGAGCAGTTCTTC | CASSIDLAVRNGEQFF
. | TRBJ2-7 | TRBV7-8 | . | TGTGCCAGCAGCTTAGGAGGGAGCTTGGGGTACGAGCAGTACTTC | CASSLGGSLGYEQYF
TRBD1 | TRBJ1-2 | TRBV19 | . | TGTGCCAGTAGTATGAGACAGGGGGAGGACTATGGCTACACCTTC | CASSMRQGEDYGYTF
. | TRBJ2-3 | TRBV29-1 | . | TGCAGCGTGGAGGGAACGGCCTTCGCAGATACGCAGTATTTT | CSVEGTAFADTQYF
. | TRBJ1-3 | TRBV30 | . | TGTGCCTGGAGCCCCCGCGGGGGAGTGGGAGGAAACACCATATATTTT | CAWSPRGGVGGNTIYF
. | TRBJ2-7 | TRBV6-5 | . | TGTGCCAGCAGTTACTTACGGGGACGGATCTACGAGCAGTACTTC | CASSYLRGRIYEQYF
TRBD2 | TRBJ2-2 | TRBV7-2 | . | TGTGCCAGCAGCCTCCATACTAGCGGGAGTGGAACCGGGGAGCTGTTTTTT | CASSLHTSGSGTGELFF
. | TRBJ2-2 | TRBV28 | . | TGTGCCAGCAGTTCCACGACCGGGGAGCTGTTTTTT | CASSSTTGELFF
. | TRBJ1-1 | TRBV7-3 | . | TGTGCCAGCAGCTTAGTCCCGTGGAACACTGAAGCTTTCTTT | CASSLVPWNTEAFF
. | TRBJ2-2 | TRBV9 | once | TGTGCCAGCAGCGATGGGACCGGGACTCATAACACCGGGGAGCTGTTTTTT | CASSDGTGTHNTGELFF
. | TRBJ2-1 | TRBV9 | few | TGTGCCAGCAGCGTAGTTTCGGGAGTATGGAATGAGCAGTTCTTC | CASSVVSGVWNEQFF
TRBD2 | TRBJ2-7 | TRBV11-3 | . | TGTGCCAGCAGCTATGAGGGCTCCGGGAGGGAGCAGTACTTC | CASSYEGSGREQYF
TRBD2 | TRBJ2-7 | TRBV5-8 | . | TGTGCCAGCAGCCCCGGACTAGCGGGAGTTATCTACGAGCAGTACTTC | CASSPGLAGVIYEQYF
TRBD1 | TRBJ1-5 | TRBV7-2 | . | TGTGCCAGCAGCCCAGGGGGGGGTAGCAATCAGCCCCAGCATTTT | CASSPGGGSNQPQHF
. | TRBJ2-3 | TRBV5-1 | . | TGCGCCAGCAGCGACCCGGGGTACTCTCCTACAGATACGCAGTATTTT | CASSDPGYSPTDTQYF
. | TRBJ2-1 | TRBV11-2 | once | TGTGCCAGCAGCTCCGTCGGGGCACTCTCCTACAATGAGCAGTTCTTC | CASSSVGALSYNEQFF
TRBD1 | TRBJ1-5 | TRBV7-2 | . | TGTGCCAGCAGCTTACGACAGGGGAACGGGGATCAGCCCCAGCATTTT | CASSLRQGNGDQPQHF
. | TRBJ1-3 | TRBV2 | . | TGTGCCAGCATCAAGGGGACAAACTCTGGAAACACCATATATTTT | CASIKGTNSGNTIYF
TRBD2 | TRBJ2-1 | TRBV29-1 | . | TGCAGCGCGAGCGGGAGCCCCTACAATGAGCAGTTCTTC | CSASGSPYNEQFF
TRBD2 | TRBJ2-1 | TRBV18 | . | TGTGCCAGCTCACCAGCCGCACTGGCGGGGGATGAGCAGTTCTTC | CASSPAALAGDEQFF
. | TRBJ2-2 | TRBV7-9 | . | TGTGCCAGCAGATGGACCCAGAACACCGGGGAGCTGTTTTTT | CASRWTQNTGELFF
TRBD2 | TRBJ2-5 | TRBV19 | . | TGTGCCAGTAGCTGGATGGGGGAGGGACAAGAGACCCAGTACTTC | CASSWMGEGQETQYF
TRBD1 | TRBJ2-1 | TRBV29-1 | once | TGCAGCGTTGCGATCACAGGGGACAATGAGCAGTTCTTC | CSVAITGDNEQFF
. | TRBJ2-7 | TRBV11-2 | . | TGTGCCAGCAGCTCGACCAACTACGAGCAGTACTTC | CASSSTNYEQYF
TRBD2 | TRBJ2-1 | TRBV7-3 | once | TGTGCCAGCAGCCCAGCGGGGAGCTCCTACAATGAGCAGTTCTTC | CASSPAGSSYNEQFF
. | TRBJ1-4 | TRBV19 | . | TGTGCCAGTAGTAGAGCCCTACAGGCCGCAACTAATGAAAAACTGTTTTTT | CASSRALQAATNEKLFF
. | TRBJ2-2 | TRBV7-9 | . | TGTGCCAGCAGCTCCACACCCGGGGGACAGCGATTAAACACCGGGGAGCTGTTTTTT | CASSSTPGGQRLNTGELFF
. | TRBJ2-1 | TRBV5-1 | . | TGCGCCAGCAGCTTGCGTCTAATGAACAATGAGCAGTTCTTC | CASSLRLMNNEQFF
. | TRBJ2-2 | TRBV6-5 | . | TGTGCCAGCAGTTACGAGGGTTTAGGGGAGCTGTTTTTT | CASSYEGLGELFF
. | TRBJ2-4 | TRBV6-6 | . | TGTGCCAGCAGTTACGAGGGGATTCTAGCCAAAAACATTCAGTACTTC | CASSYEGILAKNIQYF
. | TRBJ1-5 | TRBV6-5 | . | TGTGCCAGCAGACCGCCTGGGGAGAGTCAGCCCCAGCATTTT | CASRPPGESQPQHF
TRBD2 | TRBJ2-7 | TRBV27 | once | TGTGCCAGCAGCCTAGCGGGAGGGATCCAGAGCTCCTACGAGCAGTACTTC | CASSLAGGIQSSYEQYF
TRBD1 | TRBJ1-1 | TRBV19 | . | TGTGCCAGTAAACGGCTTGGACAGGCCGGAGGAGCTTTCTTT | CASKRLGQAGGAFF
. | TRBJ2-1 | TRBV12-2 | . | TGTGCAAGTCGCTTATACCTCGGACTAGCGGAGCAGTTCTTC | CASRLYLGLAEQFF
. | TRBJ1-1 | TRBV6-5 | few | TGTGCCAGCAGTTACTCGTGGACGGAGAGCACTGAAGCTTTCTTT | CASSYSWTESTEAFF
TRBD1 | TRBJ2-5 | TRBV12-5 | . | TGTGCTAGTGGAACAGGGGTCGGAGAGACCCAGTACTTC | CASGTGVGETQYF
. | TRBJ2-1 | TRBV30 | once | TGTGCCTGGAGCGCGTATCAGGCCGTCTCCTACAATGAGCAGTTCTTC | CAWSAYQAVSYNEQFF
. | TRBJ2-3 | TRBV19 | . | TGTGCCAGTAGTATATCCAGCGTCAGCACAGATACGCAGTATTTT | CASSISSVSTDTQYF
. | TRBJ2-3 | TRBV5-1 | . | TGCGCCAGCAGCTTGGGAGCGGTGCTAGTGGGTCATACGCAGTATTTT | CASSLGAVLVGHTQYF
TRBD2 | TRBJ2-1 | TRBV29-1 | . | TGCAGCGTCCACCGGGGGACTATCAACAATGAGCAGTTCTTC | CSVHRGTINNEQFF
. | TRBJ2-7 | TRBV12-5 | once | TGTGCTAGTGGTCCGGGCCCCCCTTGGGCCGAGCAGTACTTC | CASGPGPPWAEQYF